This T cell receptor (beta chain) was observed in a study of cytomegalovirus exposure and HLA in healthy donors. About the research overall: A prior analysis found about 110 million unique TCR beta sequences from around 200 million T cells. Study-wide points: In a later analysis, V- and J-gene trimming of beta chains associated with a DCLRE1C missense variant, replicated independently. Segments of the TCR beta V type were, in most cases, productive about 87% or about 30% of the time in an earlier analysis.

The primer mix had 60 Vbeta and 13 Jbeta primers. Libraries were prepared by immunoSEQ multiplex PCR; TCRdb keeps only in-frame clonotypes and omits some of them. The sample yields some 160,000 clones, around 73% seen once. A few counts support this clone. Its specificity is unknown. Germline V gene data show CDR1 as MDHEN and CDR2 as SYDVKM. The CDR3 sequence is 16 residues long. Trimming removed 6 bases from V and 3 bases from J; junction bases left unmatched: 10. The V gene is TRBV28, the J gene TRBJ1-1, with 10 bases fitting TRBD1. Sequences were obtained from PBMCs. This TCR was recovered from a woman aged 18-30 years in good health and CMV-seropositive. The DNA for the CDR3 is TGTGCCAGCAGAGGACAGGGGGTAAAAGTGGACACTGAAGCTTTCTTT. Protein: CASRGQGVKVDTEAFF. The full variable domain, in which reference TRBV28 and TRBJ1-1 provide the parts outside the CDR3, is DVKVTQSSRYLVKRTGEKVFLECVQDMDHENMFWYRQDPGLGLRLIYFSYDVKMKEKGDIPEGYSVSREKKERFSLILESASTNQTSMYLCASRGQGVKVDTEAFFGQGTRLTVV.